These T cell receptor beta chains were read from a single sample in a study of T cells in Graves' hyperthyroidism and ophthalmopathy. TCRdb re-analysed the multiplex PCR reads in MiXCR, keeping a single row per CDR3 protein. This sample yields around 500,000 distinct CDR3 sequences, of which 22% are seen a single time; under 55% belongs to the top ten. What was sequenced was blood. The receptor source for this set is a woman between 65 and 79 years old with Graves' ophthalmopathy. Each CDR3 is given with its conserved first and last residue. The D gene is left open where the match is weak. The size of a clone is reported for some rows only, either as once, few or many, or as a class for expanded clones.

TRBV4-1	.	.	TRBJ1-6	CASREGVGESSPLHF	TGCGCCAGCAGAGAAGGAGTGGGGGAATCGTCACCCCTCCACTTT
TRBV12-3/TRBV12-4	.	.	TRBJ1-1	CASSLGPGTEAFF	TGTGCCAGCAGTTTAGGGCCCGGTACCGAAGCTTTCTTT
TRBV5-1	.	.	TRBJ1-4	CASSSRRPNEKLFF	TGCGCCAGCAGCTCGCGAAGGCCTAATGAAAAACTGTTTTTT
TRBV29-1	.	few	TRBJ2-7	CSVELDSTYEQYF	TGCAGCGTTGAGTTGGACAGCACCTACGAGCAGTACTTC
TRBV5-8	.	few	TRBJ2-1	CASSSGLPGGEQFF	TGTGCCAGCAGCTCGGGACTCCCCGGTGGCGAGCAGTTCTTC
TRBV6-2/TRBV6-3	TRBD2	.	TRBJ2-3	CASSRDNLGLAGNGDTQYF	TGTGCCAGCAGCCGCGATAACCTCGGACTAGCGGGAAACGGTGATACGCAGTATTTT
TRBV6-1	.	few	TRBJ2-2	CASTPFRDTGELFF	TGTGCCAGCACCCCATTCCGGGACACCGGGGAGCTGTTTTTT
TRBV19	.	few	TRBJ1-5	CASTSTQPQHF	TGTGCCAGTACCTCAACTCAGCCCCAGCATTTT
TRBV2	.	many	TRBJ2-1	CASSEGPYNEQFF	TGTGCCAGCAGTGAGGGACCATACAATGAGCAGTTCTTC
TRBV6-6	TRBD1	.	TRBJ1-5	CASSYSLGRGDNQPQHF	TGTGCCAGCAGTTACTCCCTCGGCAGGGGGGACAATCAGCCCCAGCATTTT
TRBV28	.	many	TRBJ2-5	CAIQSYNQETQYF	TGTGCCATCCAGAGTTACAACCAAGAGACCCAGTACTTC
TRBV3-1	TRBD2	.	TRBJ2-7	CASSQVASGLGQYF	TGTGCCAGCAGCCAAGTGGCTAGCGGTCTTGGGCAGTACTTC
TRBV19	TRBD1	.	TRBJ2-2	CASSKGAANTGELFF	TGTGCCAGTAGTAAGGGGGCTGCGAACACCGGGGAGCTGTTTTTT
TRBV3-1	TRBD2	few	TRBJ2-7	CASSLGLAGGINYEQYF	TGTGCCAGCAGCCTCGGCCTAGCGGGAGGGATAAACTACGAGCAGTACTTC
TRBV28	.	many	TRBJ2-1	CASSLEAAHNEQFF	TGTGCCAGCAGTTTGGAGGCAGCACACAATGAGCAGTTCTTC
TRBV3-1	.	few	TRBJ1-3	CASSHSPGISGNTIYF	TGTGCCAGCAGCCACTCCCCAGGGATTTCTGGAAACACCATATATTTT
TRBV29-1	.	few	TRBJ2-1	CSASGAGAAPGYNEQFF	TGCAGCGCCTCGGGTGCAGGGGCAGCCCCAGGGTACAATGAGCAGTTCTTC
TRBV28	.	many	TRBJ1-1	CASTRNTEAFF	TGTGCCAGCACAAGGAACACTGAAGCTTTCTTT
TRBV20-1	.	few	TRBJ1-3	CSDGDFSGNTIYF	TGCAGTGATGGGGACTTCTCTGGAAACACCATATATTTT
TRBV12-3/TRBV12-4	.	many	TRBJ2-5	CASSLQGTAETQYF	TGTGCCAGCAGTTTACAGGGGACGGCGGAGACCCAGTACTTC
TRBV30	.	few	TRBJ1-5	CAWGPFGDQPQHF	TGTGCCTGGGGACCCTTCGGGGACCAGCCCCAGCATTTT
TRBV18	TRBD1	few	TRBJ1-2	CASSPPQGAPLNGYTF	TGTGCCAGCTCACCCCCACAGGGGGCGCCCCTCAATGGCTACACCTTC
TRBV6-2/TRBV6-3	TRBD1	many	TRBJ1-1	CASSYIAGTALNTEAFF	TGTGCCAGCAGTTACATTGCTGGGACAGCCTTGAACACTGAAGCTTTCTTT
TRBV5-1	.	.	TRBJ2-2	CASSLGTGSAGELFF	TGCGCCAGCAGCTTGGGTACAGGGAGTGCCGGGGAGCTGTTTTTT
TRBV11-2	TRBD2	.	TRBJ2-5	CASGLGLAGSHPGWTQYF	TGTGCCAGCGGCTTAGGACTAGCGGGATCCCACCCCGGGTGGACCCAGTACTTC
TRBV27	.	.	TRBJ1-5	CASSRDGFNQPQHF	TGTGCCAGCAGTCGGGACGGATTCAATCAGCCCCAGCATTTT
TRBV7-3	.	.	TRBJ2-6	CASSLKGAQMAGANVLTF	TGTGCCAGCAGCTTAAAAGGGGCACAGATGGCTGGGGCCAACGTCCTGACTTTC
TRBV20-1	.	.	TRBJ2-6	CSAAQDSGANVLTF	TGCAGTGCGGCTCAGGACTCTGGGGCCAACGTCCTGACTTTC
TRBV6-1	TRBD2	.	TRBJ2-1	CASSTSGPYNEQFF	TGTGCCAGCAGTACTAGCGGGCCTTACAATGAGCAGTTCTTC
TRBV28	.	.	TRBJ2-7	CASSTLGFVHEQYF	TGTGCCAGCAGTACACTAGGGTTCGTCCACGAGCAGTACTTC
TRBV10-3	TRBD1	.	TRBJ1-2	CAISARQGLSYGYTF	TGTGCCATCAGTGCACGACAGGGCTTGAGCTATGGCTACACCTTC
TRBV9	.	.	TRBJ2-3	CASSRTAVSTDTQYF	TGTGCCAGCAGCCGAACGGCGGTGAGCACAGATACGCAGTATTTT
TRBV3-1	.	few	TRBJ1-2	CASSQDGRTRGTF	TGTGCCAGCAGCCAAGACGGCAGGACGAGGGGGACCTTC
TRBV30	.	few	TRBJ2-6	CAWSGGRHFVLTF	TGTGCCTGGAGTGGTGGACGTCATTTCGTCCTGACTTTC
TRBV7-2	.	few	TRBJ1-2	CASSQTGKGGYTF	TGTGCCAGCAGCCAGACAGGAAAGGGTGGCTACACCTTC
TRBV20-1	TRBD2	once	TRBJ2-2	CSATTSANGELFF	TGCAGTGCTACTACTAGCGCGAACGGGGAGCTGTTTTTT
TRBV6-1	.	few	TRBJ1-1	CASSESLIGTEAFF	TGTGCCAGCAGTGAGAGTTTGATCGGCACTGAAGCTTTCTTT
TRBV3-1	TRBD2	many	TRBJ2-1	CASSQIAGVANEQFF	TGTGCCAGCAGCCAAATAGCGGGAGTGGCCAATGAGCAGTTCTTC
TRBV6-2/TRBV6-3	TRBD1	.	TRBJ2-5	CASRGDRGVETQYF	TGTGCCAGCAGAGGGGACAGGGGCGTCGAGACCCAGTACTTC
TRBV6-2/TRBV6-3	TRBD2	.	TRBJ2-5	CASQVDGGQETQYF	TGTGCCTCGCAAGTGGACGGGGGGCAAGAGACCCAGTACTTC